This TCR beta chain is drawn from a study of shared clonotypes between healthy human individuals. V shed 5 bases and J shed 0 bases, with 8 bases lying between them. Germline V gene lookup returns CDR1 MDHEN and CDR2 SYDVKM. CDR3 size: 13 residues. The data were produced by immunoSEQ multiplex PCR, yet TCRdb's version contains in-frame clones alone and is incomplete. Of 400,000 to 600,000 clones detected, nearly 80% appear once; the ten largest clones hold under 15%. This clonotype was obtained from a woman aged 40 to 50 in good health. Some clones in this sample may be carry-over from other donors' samples. The chain is built from TRBV28 and TRBJ2-7; D is perhaps TRBD1 (5 bases). The sample consisted of PBMCs. DNA of the CDR3: TGTGCCAGCAGTCACAGGAACTCCTACGAGCAGTACTTC. It yields the protein CASSHRNSYEQYF.